This T cell receptor beta chain was found in a study of blood T cell repertoires in COVID-19. Study summary: Acute and convalescent COVID-19 samples came from the United States, Italy and Spain. PBMCs, B-cell-depleted T cells, or T cells were the source of the cDNA or gDNA that made up the material.

The CDR3 has 16 residues. Germline lookup yields CDR1 MNHNY and CDR2 SVGAGI (reference sequence). The V end lost 0 bases, the J end lost 1 base, and 13 bases lay between the germline ends. Original data processing: Nucleated cell number was recorded as an estimate derived from reference gene primer amplification. Generated by immunoSEQ multiplex PCR, the TCRdb table keeps only in-frame clones and is missing some. D and trimming come from the DNA, and the V and J calls and clone size come from that table. Counted here are some 96,000 clones, around nine tenths occurring once; the ten biggest clones make up under 13%.

Sequencing used peripheral blood. The chain has TRBV6-6 and TRBJ2-7, with D possibly being TRBD2 (6 bases). The origin of this receptor is a man between 45 and 60 years old with acute or convalescent COVID-19. The DNA for the CDR3 is TGTGCCAGCAGTTACTCGGGGAGGCAACCATCCTACGAGCAGTACTTC. Encoded protein: CASSYSGRQPSYEQYF.